This TCR beta chain was sequenced during a study of early T cells in non-severe SARS-CoV-2 infection. Study information: The input, bulk RNA from unsorted whole blood, was sequenced, and chains were unpaired.

Study-wide findings and caveats: VDJdb matching, biased toward anti-spike CD8 responses, missed private and CD4 specificities.

This CDR3 contains 18 residues. The germline V gene has CDR1 LNHDA and CDR2 SQIVND (reference sequence). V lost 4 bases, J lost 4 bases, and 12 bases stayed unmatched. In this sample, this clonotype turned up many times. Its antigen is currently unknown. TCRdb re-analysed the 5' RACE reads in MiXCR, keeping a single row per CDR3 protein. The table includes about 35,000 distinct CDR3 sequences, 4.5% to 5% detected once. This rearrangement joins TRBV19 to TRBJ2-1, with 11 bases fitting TRBD2. The material sequenced was whole blood. This receptor was obtained from an adult who was a healthcare worker with PCR-confirmed SARS-CoV-2 infection or an uninfected control (not recorded which). CDR3: CASSTKPSGGTLYNEQFF. CDR3 DNA sequence: TGTGCCAGTAGTACGAAACCTAGCGGGGGGACCCTTTACAATGAGCAGTTCTTC.